These 26 T cell receptor beta chains originate from one sample sequenced in a study of neurological immune-mediated disorders. TCRdb reprocessed the 5' RACE reads via MiXCR and lists one record per CDR3 protein. Of tens of thousands of distinct CDR3 sequences detected, 9.4% appear once; the ten largest clones hold approximately 1.5%. Sequencing was carried out using PBMCs. The receptors were sampled from a man aged 45-65 years in good health.

At least ten counts were recorded for this clonotype. DNA for the CDR3: TGCAGCGTCGGACACAGGGCTACCACAGATACGCAGTATTTT. The encoded protein is CSVGHRATTDTQYF. The chain is built from TRBV29-1 and TRBJ2-3, with D tentatively TRBD1 (6 bases). V was shortened by 6 bases and J by 2 bases, with 15 bases between the two germline ends. The CDR3 extends over 14 amino acids. From germline, CDR1 is SQVTM and CDR2 ANQGSEA.

This clonotype was seen at least ten times. V usage is TRBV5-1 and J usage is TRBJ2-3; 7 nucleotides agree with TRBD2. The V gene end was trimmed by 4 bases and the J gene end by 6 bases; junction bases not matched to a gene: 8. CDR1 and CDR2 from the germline V gene are SGHRS and YFSETQ. This CDR3 spans 14 amino acids. CDR3 sequence: CASSSGTTLDTQYF. The CDR3 coding sequence is TGCGCCAGCAGCAGCGGGACTACCTTGGATACGCAGTATTTT.

V gene TRBV14 combines with J gene TRBJ2-3; D is perhaps TRBD1 or TRBD2 (5 bases each). This CDR3 contains 15 residues. Trimming left V 1 base short and J 8 bases short, with 16 bases between. Germline V gives CDR1 SGHDN, CDR2 FVKESK. The CDR3 reads CASSQALGDHGTQYF. DNA of the CDR3: TGTGCCAGCAGCCAAGCGTTGGGGGACCACGGTACGCAGTATTTT.

This clonotype showed up many times. V usage is TRBV2 and J usage is TRBJ2-1; D possibly corresponds to TRBD1 (6 bases). The CDR3 sequence is 14 residues long. V shed 3 bases and J shed 8 bases, with 14 bases lying between them. The germline V gene encodes CDR1 SNHLY and CDR2 FYNNEI. The CDR3 nucleotides read TGTGCCAGCAGTGACCCCGACAGGAGGTATGAGCAGTTCTTC. This gives the protein CASSDPDRRYEQFF. The full variable domain, in which reference TRBV2 and TRBJ2-1 provide the parts outside the CDR3, is EPEVTQTPSHQVTQMGQEVILRCVPISNHLYFYWYRQILGQKVEFLVSFYNNEISEKSEIFDDQFSVERPDGSNFTLKIRSTKLEDSAMYFCASSDPDRRYEQFFGPGTRLTVL.

This clonotype was seen many times. The rearrangement joins TRBV6-2 or TRBV6-3 to TRBJ2-3, with D tentatively TRBD2 (5 bases). V shed 4 bases and J shed 0 bases, with 11 bases lying between them. Germline V gene lookup returns CDR1 MNHEY and CDR2 SVGEGT. This CDR3 spans 15 amino acids. CDR3 region: CASSSYGDSTDTQYF. CDR3 coding DNA: TGTGCCAGCAGTTCTTACGGGGATAGCACAGATACGCAGTATTTT.

In the case of this clonotype: One end of the junction fails to match germline, which may point to a read error. The rearrangement uses TRBV5-1 and TRBJ1-1; D gene ambiguous. The CDR3 is 14 amino acids. CDR1 is SGHRS and CDR2 is YFSETQ in the germline V gene. The DNA for the CDR3 is TGCGCCAGCAGACTGGAGTTAATGAACACTGACGCTTTATTT. Its protein product is CASRLELMNTDALF.

This clonotype came up many times. The DNA of the CDR3 is TGTGCCAGTCGTGTTGCGGGGGGTTACGAGCAGTACTTC. Protein sequence: CASRVAGGYEQYF. This chain links TRBV6-1 with TRBJ2-7, with 8 positions matching TRBD2. The germline V gene encodes CDR1 MNHNS and CDR2 SASEGT. The CDR3 consists of 13 residues. With 9 bases clipped from V and 4 bases from J, the junction kept 8 bases outside the gene matches.

This clonotype was seen ten or more times. The chain links TRBV6-5 to TRBJ1-1, with D unresolved. The germline V and J ends were trimmed by 0 bases and 7 bases, with 9 bases remaining between them. CDR1 and CDR2 from the germline V gene are MNHEY and SVGAGI. CDR3 length equals 13 residues. CDR3 sequence: CASSYSADGEAFF. DNA for the CDR3: TGTGCCAGCAGTTACTCGGCAGATGGTGAAGCTTTCTTT.

This clonotype was seen at least ten times. V gene TRBV20-1 combines with J gene TRBJ1-2, with D perhaps matching TRBD1 (6 bases). V lost 1 base and J lost 4, with 19 bases in between. The CDR3 covers 16 residues. Germline values: CDR1 DFQATT, CDR2 SNEGSKA (reference sequence). The CDR3 is CSARVREQGIRYGYTF. CDR3 bases: TGCAGTGCTAGAGTCAGGGAACAGGGAATCCGCTATGGCTACACCTTC.

This clonotype was detected many times. V and J are TRBV10-3 and TRBJ2-5, with 8 bases aligning to TRBD2. Germline V gene data show CDR1 as ENHRY and CDR2 as SYGVKD. J lost 2 bases, V lost 10 bases, and 6 bases had no gene match. CDR3 size: 13 residues. As DNA, the CDR3 is TGTGCCACCTATAGCGGGACGCAAGAGACCCAGTACTTC. Its protein is CATYSGTQETQYF.

This clonotype was observed many times. J is TRBJ2-7 and V is TRBV6-5, with 11 bases identical to TRBD2. The V gene end was trimmed by 6 bases and the J gene end by 4 bases; junction bases not matched to a gene: 11. From germline, CDR1 is MNHEY and CDR2 SVGAGI. There are 16 residues in the CDR3. As DNA, the CDR3 is TGTGCCAGCAGAAAGACTAGCGGGACATCTAATTACGAGCAGTACTTC. Its translation is CASRKTSGTSNYEQYF.

The CDR3 region is CASSLIGGRWNNEQFF. CDR3 sequence (DNA): TGTGCCAGCAGTTTAATAGGGGGGCGGTGGAACAATGAGCAGTTCTTC. The chain combines TRBV27 with TRBJ2-1, with D possibly called TRBD1 or TRBD2 (6 bases each). Per the germline V gene, CDR1 is MNHEY and CDR2 is SMNVEV (reference sequence). Trimming took 2 bases from V and 5 from J, leaving 16 bases between them. There are 16 residues in the CDR3.

The V gene is TRBV7-9, the J gene TRBJ1-2; perhaps TRBD1 as D (6 bases). CDR1 and CDR2 from the germline V gene are SEHNR and FQNEAQ (reference sequence). The V gene lost 5 bases and the J gene lost 7 bases, with 14 bases spanning the gap. There are 13 residues in the CDR3. The CDR3, as DNA: TGTGCCAGCAGCACACAGGGTTGGTCTGGCTACACCTTC. Translation: CASSTQGWSGYTF. Together with reference TRBV7-9 and TRBJ1-2, the CDR3 gives the full variable domain: DTGVSQNPRHKITKRGQNVTFRCDPISEHNRLYWYRQTLGQGPEFLTYFQNEAQLEKSRLLSDRFSAERPKGSFSTLEIQRTEQGDSAMYLCASSTQGWSGYTFGSGTRLTVV.

This clonotype has ten or more counts. The chain combines TRBV19 with TRBJ2-1; D may match TRBD1 or TRBD2 (6 bases each). CDR1 and CDR2 (germline): LNHDA, SQIVND (reference sequence). The CDR3 runs 16 residues. The V end lost 5 bases, the J end lost 9 bases, and 23 bases lay between the germline ends. The CDR3 protein is CASSFRGVAGRSEQFF. The CDR3 DNA follows: TGTGCCAGTAGTTTTAGGGGGGTGGCGGGCAGAAGTGAGCAGTTCTTC. The entire variable domain, with the rest obtained from reference TRBV19 and TRBJ2-1, is as follows: DGGITQSPKYLFRKEGQNVTLSCEQNLNHDAMYWYRQDPGQGLRLIYYSQIVNDFQKGDIAEGYSVSREKKESFPLTVTSAQKNPTAFYLCASSFRGVAGRSEQFFGPGTRLTVL.

This clonotype has at least ten counts. The chain has TRBV7-3 and TRBJ1-1; D gene unclear. Germline V CDR1 and CDR2: SGHTA, FQGTGA. V shed 2 bases and J shed 3 bases, with 10 bases lying between them. CDR3 length equals 14 residues. The DNA of the CDR3 is TGTGCCAGCAGCTTAGGCGGGTCTTACACTGAAGCTTTCTTT. It encodes CASSLGGSYTEAFF.

This clonotype occurred many times. V gene TRBV20-1 combines with J gene TRBJ2-5, with TRBD2 as a possible D gene (6 bases). The CDR3 is 15 amino acids. Germline assignment: CDR1 DFQATT and CDR2 SNEGSKA (reference sequence). V lost 3 bases to trimming and J lost 3 bases, with 17 bases between them. For the CDR3, the DNA is TGCAGTGCTAGTGCTTCCCGAACGGGAGAAGAGACCCAGTACTTC. Its translation is CSASASRTGEETQYF.

This clonotype was observed at least ten times. This chain joins TRBV5-1 and TRBJ2-2; the match to TRBD2 covers 11 bases. Germline lookup yields CDR1 SGHRS and CDR2 YFSETQ. V shed 4 bases and J 1 base; nucleotides not matched to a gene: 6. There are 17 residues in the CDR3. The CDR3 nucleotides read TGCGCCAGCAGCCCGCGGACTAGCGGGCGGAACACCGGGGAGCTGTTTTTT. This gives the protein CASSPRTSGRNTGELFF. The variable domain in full, with the rest retrieved from reference TRBV5-1 and TRBJ2-2, is KAGVTQTPRYLIKTRGQQVTLSCSPISGHRSVSWYQQTPGQGLQFLFEYFSETQRNKGNFPGRFSGRQFSNSRSEMNVSTLELGDSALYLCASSPRTSGRNTGELFFGEGSRLTVL.

This clonotype was seen many times. This chain links TRBV5-1 with TRBJ2-5; D is unclear. Trimming left V 2 bases short and J 1 base short, with 9 bases between. This CDR3 comprises 14 residues. Per the germline V gene, CDR1 is SGHRS and CDR2 is YFSETQ. This chain's CDR3 is CASSFNAFQETQYF. Here the CDR3 DNA reads TGCGCCAGCAGCTTTAACGCATTCCAAGAGACCCAGTACTTC.

This clonotype has ten or more counts. The chain recombines TRBV10-3 with TRBJ2-2; possible D gene TRBD1, 6 bases. V lost 6 bases to trimming and J lost 5 bases, with 13 bases between them. The CDR3 has 14 residues. Germline CDR1 is ENHRY and CDR2 is SYGVKD. The CDR3 DNA is TGTGCCATCAGGAATTCAGGGGTGACCGGGGAGCTGTTTTTT. Amino acids: CAIRNSGVTGELFF.

Ten or more counts support this clonotype. This chain connects TRBV28 to TRBJ1-2; D call uncertain. Between the trimmed V and J ends, which lost 1 base and 1 base, there was a span of 16 bases. The CDR3 has 17 amino acids. CDR1 MDHEN and CDR2 SYDVKM come from the germline V gene. The CDR3 DNA reads as TGTGCCAGCAGTTTATACCTTGGGCGGTGGGATAACTATGGCTACACCTTC. Amino acid sequence: CASSLYLGRWDNYGYTF.

To note about this clonotype: A much larger clone lies a single base off, so this may be a read error. The chain joins TRBV5-1 to TRBJ1-1; D ambiguous. Trimming stripped 0 bases from V and 3 bases from J, with 6 bases between. CDR1 is SGHRS, CDR2 YFSETQ, per germline. The CDR3 totals 13 residues. CDR3 nucleotide sequence: TGCGCCAGCAGCTTGGAGTCCGACACTGAAGCTTTCTTT. Residues: CASSLESDTEAFF.

This clonotype was observed many times. The chain uses TRBV5-1 and TRBJ2-1; 10 bases are a match to TRBD1. The trim removed 0 bases at V and 9 bases at J, leaving 9 bases unmatched. This CDR3 contains 16 residues. The germline V gene encodes CDR1 SGHRS and CDR2 YFSETQ. The CDR3 region is CASSLGPTGGRGEQFF. CDR3 bases: TGCGCCAGCAGCTTGGGCCCGACAGGGGGCCGAGGTGAGCAGTTCTTC.

This clonotype has at least ten counts. The chain employs TRBV12-3 or TRBV12-4 and TRBJ1-1, with D possibly matching TRBD1 (5 bases). Trimming shortened V by 5 bases and J by 8 bases, and 12 bases separated the two germline ends. This CDR3 spans 12 amino acids. The CDR3 region is CASSRGGPEAFF. CDR3 in DNA: TGTGCCAGCAGTCGGGGGGGTCCCGAAGCTTTCTTT.

This clonotype has a count of ten or more. This rearrangement joins TRBV12-3 or TRBV12-4 to TRBJ1-5; 7 nucleotides match TRBD1. V lost 5 bases and J lost 5; bases outside the gene matches: 3. This CDR3 is 13 amino acids long. The CDR3: CASSGQGDQPQHF. The CDR3 bases are TGTGCCAGCAGTGGGCAGGGGGATCAGCCCCAGCATTTT.

This clonotype has a count of ten or more. The rearrangement links TRBV12-3 or TRBV12-4 to TRBJ2-3; D gene unclear. Trimming removed 5 bases from V and 1 base from J, with 16 bases in between. The CDR3 sequence is 16 residues long. CDR3 in amino acids: CASSPSGQRRTDTQYF. For the CDR3, the DNA is TGTGCCAGCAGTCCCTCCGGCCAGCGACGCACAGATACGCAGTATTTT.

This clonotype appeared many times. The chain is built from TRBV5-1 and TRBJ2-1, with 9 bases identical to TRBD2. V lost 5 bases to trimming and J lost 2 bases; unmatched junction nucleotides: 5. The CDR3 totals 15 residues. CDR1 and CDR2 (germline): SGHRS, YFSETQ. As DNA, the CDR3 is TGCGCCAGCAGTCAGCGGGGGGAGGCCTACAATGAGCAGTTCTTC. Translating gives CASSQRGEAYNEQFF.